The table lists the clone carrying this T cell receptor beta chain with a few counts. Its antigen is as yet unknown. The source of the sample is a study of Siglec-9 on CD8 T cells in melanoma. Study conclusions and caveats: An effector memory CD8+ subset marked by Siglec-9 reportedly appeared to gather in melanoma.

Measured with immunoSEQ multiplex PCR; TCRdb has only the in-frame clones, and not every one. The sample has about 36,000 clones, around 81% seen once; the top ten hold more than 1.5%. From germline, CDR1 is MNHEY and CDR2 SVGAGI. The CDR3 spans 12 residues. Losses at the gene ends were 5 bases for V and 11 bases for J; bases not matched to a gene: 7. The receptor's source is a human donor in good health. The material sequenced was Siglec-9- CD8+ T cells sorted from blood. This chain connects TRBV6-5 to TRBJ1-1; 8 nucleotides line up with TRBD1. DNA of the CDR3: TGTGCCAGCAGTCCAGACAGGGGAGATGCTTTCTTT. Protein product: CASSPDRGDAFF.